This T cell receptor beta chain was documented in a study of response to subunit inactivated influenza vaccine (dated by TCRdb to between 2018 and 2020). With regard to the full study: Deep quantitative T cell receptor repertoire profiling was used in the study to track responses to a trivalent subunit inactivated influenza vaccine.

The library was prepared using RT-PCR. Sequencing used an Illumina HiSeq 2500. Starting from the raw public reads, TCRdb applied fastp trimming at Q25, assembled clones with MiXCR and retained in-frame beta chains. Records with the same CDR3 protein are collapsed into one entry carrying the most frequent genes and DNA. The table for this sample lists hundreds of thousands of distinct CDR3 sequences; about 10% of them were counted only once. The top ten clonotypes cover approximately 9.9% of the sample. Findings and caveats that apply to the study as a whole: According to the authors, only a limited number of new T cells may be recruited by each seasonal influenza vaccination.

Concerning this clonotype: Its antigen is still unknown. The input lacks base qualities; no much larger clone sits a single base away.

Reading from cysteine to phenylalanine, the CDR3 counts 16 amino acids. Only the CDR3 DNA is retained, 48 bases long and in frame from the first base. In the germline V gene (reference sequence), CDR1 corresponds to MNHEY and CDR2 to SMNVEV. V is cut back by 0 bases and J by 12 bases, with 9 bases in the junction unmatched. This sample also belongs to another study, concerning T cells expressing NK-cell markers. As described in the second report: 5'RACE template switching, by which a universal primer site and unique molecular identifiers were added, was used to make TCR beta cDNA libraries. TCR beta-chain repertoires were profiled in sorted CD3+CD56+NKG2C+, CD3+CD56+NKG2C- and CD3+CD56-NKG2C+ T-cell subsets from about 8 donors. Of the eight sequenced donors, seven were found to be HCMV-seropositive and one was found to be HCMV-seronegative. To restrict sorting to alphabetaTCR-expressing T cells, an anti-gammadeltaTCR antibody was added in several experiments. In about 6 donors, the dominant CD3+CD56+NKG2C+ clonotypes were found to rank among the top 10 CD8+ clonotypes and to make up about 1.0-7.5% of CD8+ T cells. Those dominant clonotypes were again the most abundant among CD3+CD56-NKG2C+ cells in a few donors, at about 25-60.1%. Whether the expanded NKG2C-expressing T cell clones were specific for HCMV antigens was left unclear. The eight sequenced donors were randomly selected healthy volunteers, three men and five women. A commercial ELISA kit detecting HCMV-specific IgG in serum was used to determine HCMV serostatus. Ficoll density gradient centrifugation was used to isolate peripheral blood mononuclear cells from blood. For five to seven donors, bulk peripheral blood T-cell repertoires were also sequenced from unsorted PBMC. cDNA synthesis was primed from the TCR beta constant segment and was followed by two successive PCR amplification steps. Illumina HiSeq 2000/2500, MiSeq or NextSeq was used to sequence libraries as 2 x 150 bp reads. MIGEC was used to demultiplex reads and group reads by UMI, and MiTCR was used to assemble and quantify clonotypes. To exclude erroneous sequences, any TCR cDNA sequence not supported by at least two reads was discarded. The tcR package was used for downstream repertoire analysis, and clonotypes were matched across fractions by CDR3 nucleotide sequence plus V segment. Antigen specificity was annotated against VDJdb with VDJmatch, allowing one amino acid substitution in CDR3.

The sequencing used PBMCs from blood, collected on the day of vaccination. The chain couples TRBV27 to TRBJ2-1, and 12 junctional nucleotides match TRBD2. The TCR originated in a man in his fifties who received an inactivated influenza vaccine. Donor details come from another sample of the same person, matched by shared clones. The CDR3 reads CASSLSATSGSFPQFF. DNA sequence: TGTGCCAGCAGTTTATCAGCGACTAGCGGGAGCTTCCCGCAGTTCTTC.